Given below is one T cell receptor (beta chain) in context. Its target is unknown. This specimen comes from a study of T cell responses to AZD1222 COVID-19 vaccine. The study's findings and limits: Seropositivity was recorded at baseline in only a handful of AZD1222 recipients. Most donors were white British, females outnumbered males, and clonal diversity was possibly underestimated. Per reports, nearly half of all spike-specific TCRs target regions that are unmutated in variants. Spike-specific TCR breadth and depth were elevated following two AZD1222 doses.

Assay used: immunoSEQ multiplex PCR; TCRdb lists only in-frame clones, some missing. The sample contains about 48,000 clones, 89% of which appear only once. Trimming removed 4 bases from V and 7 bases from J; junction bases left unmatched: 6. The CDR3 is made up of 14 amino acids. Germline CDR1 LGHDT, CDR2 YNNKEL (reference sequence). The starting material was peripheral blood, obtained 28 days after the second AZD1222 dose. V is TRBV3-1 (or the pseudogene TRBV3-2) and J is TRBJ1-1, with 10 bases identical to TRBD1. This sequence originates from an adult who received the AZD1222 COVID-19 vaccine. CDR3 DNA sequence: TGTGCCAGCAGCCGAGGGACAGGGGTTGGTGAAGCTTTCTTT. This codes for CASSRGTGVGEAFF.